This T cell receptor beta chain came from a study of cytomegalovirus exposure and HLA in healthy donors. Overall study: As released early, the data held roughly 85 million unique TCRs from HLA-typed donors. The study's findings and limits: In presence/absence analyses, roughly uniform sequencing depth across donors was assumed. Among TCR sequences, most were rare, though some public TCRs appeared in many donors.

The primer mix had 60 Vbeta and 13 Jbeta primers. Profiled with immunoSEQ multiplex PCR; TCRdb holds only in-frame clones, not every one. The sample shows 250,000 to 350,000 clones, over 85% of them seen only once. The study sampled nominally healthy donors, though unrecorded immune exposures were likely. Turning to this clone: No antigen is known for it.

CDR3 length: 14 residues. CDR1 is SEHNR and CDR2 is FQNEAQ in the germline V gene (reference sequence). V trimming: 3 bases; J trimming: 1 base; junction bases outside the gene matches: 2. Sequencing used PBMCs. This sequence was found in a woman between 18 and 29 years old in good health and CMV-seronegative. The rearrangement links TRBV7-9 to TRBJ1-1; 7 positions agree with TRBD1. CDR3 loop: CASSFGTENTEAFF. DNA of the CDR3: TGTGCCAGCAGCTTCGGGACAGAGAACACTGAAGCTTTCTTT.